Listed here are 3 T cell receptor beta chains from one sample, sequenced in a study of long-term antiretroviral therapy in people with HIV. Survey-level resolution applied to immunoSEQ assay v3.0. TCRdb's table, derived via immunoSEQ multiplex PCR, lists solely in-frame clones and lacks some. Of 25,000 to 30,000 clones listed, approximately 91% are singletons. Sequenced material: unsorted PBMCs, taken 3.1 years after starting antiretroviral therapy. Receptor source: a man aged 18 to 29 with HIV.

This chain joins TRBV30 and TRBJ1-2, with 8 positions matching TRBD1. Germline-derived CDR1 and CDR2 are GTSNPN and SVGIG (reference sequence). The CDR3 is made up of 12 amino acids. The J segment lost 8 bases and the V segment lost 0 bases, leaving 2 bases of the junction unmatched. The CDR3 sequence is CAWSVQGEGYTF. CDR3 nucleotide sequence: TGTGCCTGGAGTGTACAGGGGGAAGGCTACACCTTC.

The gene calls are TRBV30 and TRBJ2-3; D may be TRBD2 (5 bases). CDR3 length: 14 amino acids. Trimming took 2 bases from V and 4 from J, leaving 13 bases between them. Per the germline V gene, CDR1 is GTSNPN and CDR2 is SVGIG (reference sequence). This CDR3 is CAWSTDGVSDTQYF. Written as DNA, the CDR3 is TGTGCCTGGAGTACTGACGGGGTCTCAGATACGCAGTATTTT.

The chain combines TRBV27 with TRBJ2-2, with 8 nucleotides matching TRBD2. V lost 5 bases, J lost 3 bases, and 2 bases stayed unmatched. CDR1 is MNHEY, CDR2 SMNVEV, per germline (reference sequence). CDR3 size: 14 residues. In nucleotides, the CDR3 is TGTGCCAGCAGTCCAGCGGGGGACACCGGGGAGCTGTTTTTT. This sequence encodes CASSPAGDTGELFF.